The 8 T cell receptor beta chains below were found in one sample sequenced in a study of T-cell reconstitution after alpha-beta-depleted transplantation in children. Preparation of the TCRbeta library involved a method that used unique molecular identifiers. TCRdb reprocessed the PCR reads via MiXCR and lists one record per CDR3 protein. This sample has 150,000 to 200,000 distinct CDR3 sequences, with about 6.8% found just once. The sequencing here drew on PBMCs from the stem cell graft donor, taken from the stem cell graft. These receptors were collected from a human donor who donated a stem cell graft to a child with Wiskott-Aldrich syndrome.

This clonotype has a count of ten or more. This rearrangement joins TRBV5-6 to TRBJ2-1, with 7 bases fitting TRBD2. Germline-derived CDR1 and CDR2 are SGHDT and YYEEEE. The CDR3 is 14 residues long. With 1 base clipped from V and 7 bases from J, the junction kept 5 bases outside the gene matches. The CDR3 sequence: CASSLYRTSNEQFF. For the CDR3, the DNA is TGTGCCAGCAGCTTGTATAGGACTAGTAATGAGCAGTTCTTC. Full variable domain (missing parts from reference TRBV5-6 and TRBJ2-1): DAGVTQSPTHLIKTRGQQVTLRCSPKSGHDTVSWYQQALGQGPQFIFQYYEEEERQRGNFPDRFSGHQFPNYSSELNVNALLLGDSALYLCASSLYRTSNEQFFGPGTRLTVL.

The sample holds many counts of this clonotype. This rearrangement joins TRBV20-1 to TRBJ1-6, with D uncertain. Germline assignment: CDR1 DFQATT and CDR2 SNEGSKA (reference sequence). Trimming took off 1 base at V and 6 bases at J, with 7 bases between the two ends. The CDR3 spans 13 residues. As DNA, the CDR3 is TGCAGTGCTAGAGCTGCAGCTAATTCACCCCTCCACTTT. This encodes CSARAAANSPLHF.

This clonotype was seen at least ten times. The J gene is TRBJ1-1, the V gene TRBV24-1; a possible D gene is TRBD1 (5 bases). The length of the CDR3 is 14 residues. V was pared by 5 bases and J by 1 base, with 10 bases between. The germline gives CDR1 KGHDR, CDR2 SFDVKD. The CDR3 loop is CATSVGTENTEAFF. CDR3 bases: TGTGCCACCAGTGTCGGGACGGAGAACACTGAAGCTTTCTTT.

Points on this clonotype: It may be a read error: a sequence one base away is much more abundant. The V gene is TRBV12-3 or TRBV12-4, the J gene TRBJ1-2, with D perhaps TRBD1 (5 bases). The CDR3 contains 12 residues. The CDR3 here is CASILGERGYTF. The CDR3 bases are TGTGCCAGCATTTTAGGGGAGCGTGGCTACACCTTC.

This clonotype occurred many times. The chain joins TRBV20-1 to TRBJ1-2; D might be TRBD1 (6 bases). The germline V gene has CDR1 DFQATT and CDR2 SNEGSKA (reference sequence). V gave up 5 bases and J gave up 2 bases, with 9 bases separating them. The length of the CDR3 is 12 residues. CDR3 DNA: TGCAGTGCTTCCAGGGGAAACTATGGCTACACCTTC. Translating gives CSASRGNYGYTF.

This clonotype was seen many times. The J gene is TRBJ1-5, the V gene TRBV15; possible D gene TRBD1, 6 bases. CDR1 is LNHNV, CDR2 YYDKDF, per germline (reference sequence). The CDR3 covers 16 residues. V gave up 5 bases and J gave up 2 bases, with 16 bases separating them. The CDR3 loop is CATSSRYRDGNQPQHF. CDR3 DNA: TGTGCCACCAGCTCAAGATACAGGGATGGCAATCAGCCCCAGCATTTT.

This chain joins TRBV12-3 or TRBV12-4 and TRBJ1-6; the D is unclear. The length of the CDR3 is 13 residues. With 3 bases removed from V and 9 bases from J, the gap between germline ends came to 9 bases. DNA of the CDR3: TGTGCCAGCAGTTTTGGTAATGGTTCACCCCTCCACTTT. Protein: CASSFGNGSPLHF.

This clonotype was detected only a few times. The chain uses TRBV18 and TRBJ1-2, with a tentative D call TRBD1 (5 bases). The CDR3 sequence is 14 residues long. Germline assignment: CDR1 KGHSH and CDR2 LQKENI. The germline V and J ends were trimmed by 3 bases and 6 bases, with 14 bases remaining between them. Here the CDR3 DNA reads TGTGCCAGCTCACCGCCGAGGAGAGGGGATGGCTACACCTTC. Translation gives CASSPPRRGDGYTF.